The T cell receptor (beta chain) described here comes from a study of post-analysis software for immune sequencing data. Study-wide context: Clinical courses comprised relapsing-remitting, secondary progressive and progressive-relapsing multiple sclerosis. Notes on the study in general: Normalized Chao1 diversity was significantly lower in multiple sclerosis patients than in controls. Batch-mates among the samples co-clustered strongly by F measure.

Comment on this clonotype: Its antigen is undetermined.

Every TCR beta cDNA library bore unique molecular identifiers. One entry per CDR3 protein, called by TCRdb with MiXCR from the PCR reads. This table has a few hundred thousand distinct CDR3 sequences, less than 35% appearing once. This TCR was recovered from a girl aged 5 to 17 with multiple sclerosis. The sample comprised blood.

CDR3 nucleotide sequence: TGTGCCAGAAGCGAGACTGTCGGGCGAGGGCAGTACTTC. It is translated as CARSETVGRGQYF. V usage is TRBV5-3 and J usage is TRBJ2-7; D not resolved. Being an ORF, TRBV5-3 has a function that is uncertain. Deletions cut 4 bases from V and 9 bases from J, with 17 bases between. The CDR3 has 13 amino acids.